The sequence of this T cell receptor (beta chain) was determined in a study of blood T cells in healthy people across ages. Together with a sample-barcoded 5' primer, a J-beta primer mix was included in a second PCR lasting roughly 6 to 12 cycles. TCRdb analysed the 5' RACE reads with MiXCR anew, one entry per CDR3 protein. This table holds more than 1.4 million distinct CDR3 sequences, roughly 45% found once. Findings and caveats of the study: A roughly linear age-dependent decrease characterized TCR beta diversity per million T cells. Long-lived and aged donors differed, with more naive CD4+ cells and higher diversity in the long-lived.

Details on this clonotype: Antigen: not known.

The V and J ends lost 6 bases and 11 bases respectively, with 17 bases between them. CDR1 and CDR2 (germline): MNHEY, SMNVEV (reference sequence). CDR3 size: 14 residues. The clonotype comes from a woman between 18 and 29 years old in good health. Sequenced sample: blood. The chain has TRBV27 and TRBJ1-6; no definite D call. The DNA for the CDR3 is TGTGCCAGCAGCTTCTTAACTCAGGAGACACCCCTCCACTTT. This codes for CASSFLTQETPLHF.